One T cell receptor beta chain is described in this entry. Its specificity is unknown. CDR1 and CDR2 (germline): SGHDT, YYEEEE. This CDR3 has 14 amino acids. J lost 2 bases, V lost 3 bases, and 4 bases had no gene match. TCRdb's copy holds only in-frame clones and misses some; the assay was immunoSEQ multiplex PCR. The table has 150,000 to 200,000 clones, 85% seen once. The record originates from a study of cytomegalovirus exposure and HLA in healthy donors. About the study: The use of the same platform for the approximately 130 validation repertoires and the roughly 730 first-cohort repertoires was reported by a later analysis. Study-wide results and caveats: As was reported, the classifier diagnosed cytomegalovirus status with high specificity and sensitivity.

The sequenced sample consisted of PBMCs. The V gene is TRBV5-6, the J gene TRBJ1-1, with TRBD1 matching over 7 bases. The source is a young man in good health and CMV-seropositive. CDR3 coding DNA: TGTGCCAGCAGCTCGGGACAGCTTAACACTGAAGCTTTCTTT. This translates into CASSSGQLNTEAFF.